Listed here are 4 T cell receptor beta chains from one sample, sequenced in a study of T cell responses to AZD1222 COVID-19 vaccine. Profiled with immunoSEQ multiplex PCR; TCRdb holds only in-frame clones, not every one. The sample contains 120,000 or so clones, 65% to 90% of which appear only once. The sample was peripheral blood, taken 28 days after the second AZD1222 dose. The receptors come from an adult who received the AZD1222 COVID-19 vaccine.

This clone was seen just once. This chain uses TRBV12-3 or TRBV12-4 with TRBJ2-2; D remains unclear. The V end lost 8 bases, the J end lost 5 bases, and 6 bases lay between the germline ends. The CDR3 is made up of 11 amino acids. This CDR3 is CASQRTGELFF. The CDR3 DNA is TGTGCCAGCCAGAGAACCGGGGAGCTGTTTTTT.

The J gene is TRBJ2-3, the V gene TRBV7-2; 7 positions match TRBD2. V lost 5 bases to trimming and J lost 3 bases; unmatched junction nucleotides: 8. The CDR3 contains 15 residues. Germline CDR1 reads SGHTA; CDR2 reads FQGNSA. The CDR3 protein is CASSLDGGGTDTQYF. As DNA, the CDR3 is TGTGCCAGCAGCCTAGATGGGGGGGGAACAGATACGCAGTATTTT. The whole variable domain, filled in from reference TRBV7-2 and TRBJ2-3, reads GAGVSQSPSNKVTEKGKDVELRCDPISGHTALYWYRQSLGQGLEFLIYFQGNSAPDKSGLPSDRFSAERTGGSVSTLTIQRTQQEDSAVYLCASSLDGGGTDTQYFGPGTRLTVL.

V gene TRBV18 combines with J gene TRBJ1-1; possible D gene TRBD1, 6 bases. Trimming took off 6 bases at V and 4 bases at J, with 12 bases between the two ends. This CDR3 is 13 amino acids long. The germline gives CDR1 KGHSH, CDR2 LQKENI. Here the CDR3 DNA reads TGTGCCAGCTCCCAAACAGGGATCACTGAAGCTTTCTTT. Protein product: CASSQTGITEAFF.

The CDR3 region has the DNA TGTGCCAGCAGCCCTCAACAGGGTGGAAACACCATATATTTT. Encoded protein: CASSPQQGGNTIYF. V and J are TRBV7-2 and TRBJ1-3, with D perhaps matching TRBD1 (6 bases). The V gene lost 5 bases and the J gene lost 3 bases, with 11 bases spanning the gap. Germline V lookup: CDR1 SGHTA, CDR2 FQGNSA. The CDR3 length is 14 residues. Drawing the rest from reference TRBV7-2 and TRBJ1-3, the complete variable domain is GAGVSQSPSNKVTEKGKDVELRCDPISGHTALYWYRQSLGQGLEFLIYFQGNSAPDKSGLPSDRFSAERTGGSVSTLTIQRTQQEDSAVYLCASSPQQGGNTIYFGEGSWLTVV.